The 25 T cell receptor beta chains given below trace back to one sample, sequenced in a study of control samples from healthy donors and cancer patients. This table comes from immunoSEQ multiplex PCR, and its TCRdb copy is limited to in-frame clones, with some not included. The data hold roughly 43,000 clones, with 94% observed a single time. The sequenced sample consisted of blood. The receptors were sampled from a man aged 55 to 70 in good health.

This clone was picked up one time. CDR3 bases: TGTGCCAGTAGTATGGTTAACCGCCCCGAGCAGTACTTC. Residues: CASSMVNRPEQYF. The J gene is TRBJ2-7, the V gene TRBV19; no firm D call. Trimming left V 3 bases short and J 6 bases short, with 12 bases between. The germline gives CDR1 LNHDA, CDR2 SQIVND (reference sequence). The CDR3 has 13 residues. Full variable domain (rest looked up from reference TRBV19 and TRBJ2-7): DGGITQSPKYLFRKEGQNVTLSCEQNLNHDAMYWYRQDPGQGLRLIYYSQIVNDFQKGDIAEGYSVSREKKESFPLTVTSAQKNPTAFYLCASSMVNRPEQYFGPGTRLTVT.

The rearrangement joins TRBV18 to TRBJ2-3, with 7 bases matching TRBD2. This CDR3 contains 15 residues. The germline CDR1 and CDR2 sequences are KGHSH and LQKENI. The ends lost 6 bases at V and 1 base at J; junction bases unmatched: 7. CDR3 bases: TGTGCCAGCTCGCCTACACGGGGGGGCACAGATACGCAGTATTTT. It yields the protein CASSPTRGGTDTQYF.

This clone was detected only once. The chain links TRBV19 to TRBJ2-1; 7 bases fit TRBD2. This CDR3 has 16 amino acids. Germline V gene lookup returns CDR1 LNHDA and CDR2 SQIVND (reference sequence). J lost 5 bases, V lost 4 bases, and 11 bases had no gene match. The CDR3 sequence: CASSKVGGPSDNEQFF. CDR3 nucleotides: TGTGCCAGTAGTAAGGTGGGAGGGCCATCAGACAATGAGCAGTTCTTC.

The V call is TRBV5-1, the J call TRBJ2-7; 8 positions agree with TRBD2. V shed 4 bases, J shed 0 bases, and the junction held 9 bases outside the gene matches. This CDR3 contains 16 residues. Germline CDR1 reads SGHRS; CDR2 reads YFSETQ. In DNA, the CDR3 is TGCGCCAGCAGCAAAGAATTAGCGGGGAGCTCCTACGAGCAGTACTTC. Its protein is CASSKELAGSSYEQYF.

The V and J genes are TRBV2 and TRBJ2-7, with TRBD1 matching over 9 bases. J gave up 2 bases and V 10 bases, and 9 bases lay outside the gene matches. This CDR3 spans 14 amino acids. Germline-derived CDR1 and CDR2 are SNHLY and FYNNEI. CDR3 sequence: CATRGTGTPYEQYF. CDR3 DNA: TGTGCCACCAGGGGGACAGGGACCCCCTACGAGCAGTACTTC.

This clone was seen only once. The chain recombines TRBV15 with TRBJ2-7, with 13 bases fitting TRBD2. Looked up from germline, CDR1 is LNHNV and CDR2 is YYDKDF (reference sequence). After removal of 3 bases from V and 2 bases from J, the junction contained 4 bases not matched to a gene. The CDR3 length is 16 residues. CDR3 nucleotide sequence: TGTGCCACCAGCAGGACGACTAGCGGGAGGACCTACGAGCAGTACTTC. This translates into CATSRTTSGRTYEQYF. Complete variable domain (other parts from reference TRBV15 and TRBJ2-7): DAMVIQNPRYQVTQFGKPVTLSCSQTLNHNVMYWYQQKSSQAPKLLFHYYDKDFNNEADTPDNFQSRRPNTSFCFLDIRSPGLGDTAMYLCATSRTTSGRTYEQYFGPGTRLTVT.

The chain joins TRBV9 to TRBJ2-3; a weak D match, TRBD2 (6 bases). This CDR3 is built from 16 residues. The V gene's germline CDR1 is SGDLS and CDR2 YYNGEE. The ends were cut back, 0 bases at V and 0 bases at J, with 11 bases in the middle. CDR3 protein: CASSVERGGSTDTQYF. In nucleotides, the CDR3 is TGTGCCAGCAGCGTAGAGAGAGGAGGGAGCACAGATACGCAGTATTTT.

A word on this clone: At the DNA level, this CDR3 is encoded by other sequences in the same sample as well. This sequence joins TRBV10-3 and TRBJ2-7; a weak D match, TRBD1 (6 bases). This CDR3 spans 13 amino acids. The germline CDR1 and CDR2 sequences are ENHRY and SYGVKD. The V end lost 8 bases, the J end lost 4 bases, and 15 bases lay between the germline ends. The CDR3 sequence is CAIPGQGSYEQYF. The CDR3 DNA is TGTGCCATCCCCGGGCAGGGGTCTTACGAGCAGTACTTC.

In DNA, the CDR3 is TGCGCCAGCAGCGCGACACGGGCAATCACAGATACGCAGTATTTT. This sequence encodes CASSATRAITDTQYF. The J gene is TRBJ2-3, the V gene TRBV5-1; D not resolved. Trimming took off 4 bases at V and 2 bases at J, with 14 bases between the two ends. Per germline, CDR1 SGHRS and CDR2 YFSETQ. The CDR3 is 15 amino acids.

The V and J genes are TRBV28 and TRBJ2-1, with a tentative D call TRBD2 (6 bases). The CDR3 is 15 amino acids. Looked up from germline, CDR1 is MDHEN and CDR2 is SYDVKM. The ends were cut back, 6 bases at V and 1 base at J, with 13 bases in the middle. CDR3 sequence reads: CASRTRGVSYNEQFF. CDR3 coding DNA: TGTGCCAGCAGAACTCGCGGGGTTTCCTACAATGAGCAGTTCTTC.

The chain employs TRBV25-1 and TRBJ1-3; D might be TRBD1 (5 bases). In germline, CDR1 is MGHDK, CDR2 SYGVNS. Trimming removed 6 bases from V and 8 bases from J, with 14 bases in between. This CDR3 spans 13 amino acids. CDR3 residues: CASRGTAVDTIYF. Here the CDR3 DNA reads TGTGCCAGCAGAGGGACCGCGGTTGACACCATATATTTT.

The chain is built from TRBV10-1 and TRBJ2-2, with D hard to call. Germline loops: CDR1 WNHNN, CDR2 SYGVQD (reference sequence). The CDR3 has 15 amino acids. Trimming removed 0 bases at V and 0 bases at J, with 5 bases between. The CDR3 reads CASSESRSNTGELFF. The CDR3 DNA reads TGCGCCAGCAGTGAGTCCAGGTCGAACACCGGGGAGCTGTTTTTT.

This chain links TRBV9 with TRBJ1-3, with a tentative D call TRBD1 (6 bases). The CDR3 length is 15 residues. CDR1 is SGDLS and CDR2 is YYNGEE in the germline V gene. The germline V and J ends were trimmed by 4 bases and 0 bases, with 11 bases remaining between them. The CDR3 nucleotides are TGTGCCAGCAGCTTCGGACAGTACTCTGGAAACACCATATATTTT. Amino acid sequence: CASSFGQYSGNTIYF.

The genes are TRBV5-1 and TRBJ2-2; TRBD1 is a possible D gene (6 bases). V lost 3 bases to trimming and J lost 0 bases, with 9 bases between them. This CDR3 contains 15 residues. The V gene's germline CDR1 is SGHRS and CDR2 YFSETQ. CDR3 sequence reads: CASSSRTANTGELFF. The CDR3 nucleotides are TGCGCCAGCAGCTCACGGACAGCGAACACCGGGGAGCTGTTTTTT. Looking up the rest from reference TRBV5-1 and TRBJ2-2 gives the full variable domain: KAGVTQTPRYLIKTRGQQVTLSCSPISGHRSVSWYQQTPGQGLQFLFEYFSETQRNKGNFPGRFSGRQFSNSRSEMNVSTLELGDSALYLCASSSRTANTGELFFGEGSRLTVL.

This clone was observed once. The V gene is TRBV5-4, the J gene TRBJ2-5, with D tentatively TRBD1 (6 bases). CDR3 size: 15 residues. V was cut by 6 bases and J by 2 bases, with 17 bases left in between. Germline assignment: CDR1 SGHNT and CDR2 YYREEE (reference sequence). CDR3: CASTVGAGFQETQYF. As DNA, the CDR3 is TGTGCCAGCACCGTGGGGGCAGGTTTTCAAGAGACCCAGTACTTC.

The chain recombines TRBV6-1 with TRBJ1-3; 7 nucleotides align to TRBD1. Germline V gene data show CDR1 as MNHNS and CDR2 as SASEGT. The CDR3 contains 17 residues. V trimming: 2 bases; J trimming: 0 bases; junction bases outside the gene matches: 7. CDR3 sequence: CASSESTGRSSGNTIYF. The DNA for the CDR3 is TGTGCCAGCAGTGAATCGACAGGGAGGTCCTCTGGAAACACCATATATTTT.

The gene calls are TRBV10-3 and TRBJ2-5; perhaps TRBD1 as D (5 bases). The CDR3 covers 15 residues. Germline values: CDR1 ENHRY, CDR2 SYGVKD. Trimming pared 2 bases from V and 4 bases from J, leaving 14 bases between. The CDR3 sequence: CAISEKPGSGETQYF. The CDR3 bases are TGTGCCATCAGTGAGAAACCAGGGTCTGGAGAGACCCAGTACTTC.

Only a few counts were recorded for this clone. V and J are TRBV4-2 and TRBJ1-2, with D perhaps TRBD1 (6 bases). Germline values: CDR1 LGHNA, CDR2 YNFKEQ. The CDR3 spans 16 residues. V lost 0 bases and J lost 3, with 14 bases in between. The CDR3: CASSQEWKGGDYGYTF. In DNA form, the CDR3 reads TGTGCCAGCAGCCAAGAGTGGAAAGGGGGAGACTATGGCTACACCTTC.

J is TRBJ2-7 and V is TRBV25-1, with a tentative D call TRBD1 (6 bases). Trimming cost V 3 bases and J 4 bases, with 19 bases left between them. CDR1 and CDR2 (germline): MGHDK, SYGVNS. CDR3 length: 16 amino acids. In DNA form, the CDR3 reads TGTGCCAGCAGTGACTCCGGGACATCGGAAGGGTACGAGCAGTACTTC. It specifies CASSDSGTSEGYEQYF.

CDR3 in amino acids: CASSADSSSYEQYF. The CDR3 DNA follows: TGTGCCAGCTCAGCGGACAGTTCCTCCTACGAGCAGTACTTC. The V gene is TRBV18, the J gene TRBJ2-7; D possibly corresponds to TRBD1 (6 bases). This CDR3 region has 14 residues. Trimming took off 5 bases at V and 0 bases at J, with 11 bases between the two ends. Germline CDR1 KGHSH, CDR2 LQKENI.

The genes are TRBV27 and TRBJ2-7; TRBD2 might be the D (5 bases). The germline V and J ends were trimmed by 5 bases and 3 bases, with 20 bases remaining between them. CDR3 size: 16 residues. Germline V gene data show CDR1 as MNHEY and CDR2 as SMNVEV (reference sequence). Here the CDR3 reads CASSLWWLKRNYEQYF. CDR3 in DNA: TGTGCCAGCAGTCTCTGGTGGTTGAAGCGGAACTACGAGCAGTACTTC.

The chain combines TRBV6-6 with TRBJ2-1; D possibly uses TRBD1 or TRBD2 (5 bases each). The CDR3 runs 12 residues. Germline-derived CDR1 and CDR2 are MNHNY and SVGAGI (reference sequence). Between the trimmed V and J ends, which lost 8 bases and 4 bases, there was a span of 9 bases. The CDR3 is CASGGWYNEQFF. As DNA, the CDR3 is TGTGCCAGCGGGGGTTGGTACAATGAGCAGTTCTTC.

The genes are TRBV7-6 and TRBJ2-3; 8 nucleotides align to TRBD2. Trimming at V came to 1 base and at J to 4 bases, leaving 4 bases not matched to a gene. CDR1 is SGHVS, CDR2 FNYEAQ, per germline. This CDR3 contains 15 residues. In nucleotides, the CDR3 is TGTGCCAGCAGCTTAGAACTAGCGGAATCAGATACGCAGTATTTT. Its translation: CASSLELAESDTQYF.

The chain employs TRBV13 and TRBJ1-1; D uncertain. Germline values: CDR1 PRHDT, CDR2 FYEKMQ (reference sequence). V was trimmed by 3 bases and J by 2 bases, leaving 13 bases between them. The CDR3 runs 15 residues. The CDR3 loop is CASSFLKAVNTEAFF. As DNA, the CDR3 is TGTGCCAGCAGCTTTCTAAAGGCAGTAAACACTGAAGCTTTCTTT.

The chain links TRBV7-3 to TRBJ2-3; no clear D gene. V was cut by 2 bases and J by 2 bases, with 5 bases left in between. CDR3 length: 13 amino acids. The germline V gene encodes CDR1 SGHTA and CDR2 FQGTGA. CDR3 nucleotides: TGTGCCAGCAGCTTAGATGTCACAGATACGCAGTATTTT. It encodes CASSLDVTDTQYF.